This TCR beta chain comes out of a study of T cell responses to AZD1222 COVID-19 vaccine. Findings and limits, study-wide: There were vaccine-associated CD4 TCRs across spike, dominant at 160-218 and 743-854.

Deletions cut 6 bases from V and 0 bases from J, with 8 bases between. The germline CDR1 and CDR2 sequences are LGHDT and YNNKEL (reference sequence). This CDR3 region has 13 residues. This table comes from immunoSEQ multiplex PCR, and its TCRdb copy is limited to in-frame clones, with some not included. The profile covers fewer than 150,000 clones, with 88% appearing a single time and roughly 5.7% taken by the ten largest. Note on this clone: The antigen remains unidentified.

The material sequenced was peripheral blood, taken 28 days after the second AZD1222 dose. This chain connects TRBV3-1 (or the pseudogene TRBV3-2) to TRBJ1-1; D not certain. This receptor was identified in an adult who received the AZD1222 COVID-19 vaccine. The CDR3 coding sequence is TGTGCCAGCAGTGCGACGGTGAACACTGAAGCTTTCTTT. Its protein product is CASSATVNTEAFF.